This entry lists 16 T cell receptor beta chains sequenced from one sample in a study of control samples from healthy donors and cancer patients. Profiling relied on immunoSEQ multiplex PCR, and the TCRdb table lists in-frame clones only, not all of them. The data show 100,000 to 150,000 clones, over 75% seen once. Sequenced sample: blood. These TCRs come from a man aged 18 to 30 in good health.

The count of this clone is one. The gene calls are TRBV10-1 and TRBJ2-5; the D gene is possibly TRBD2 (5 bases). The CDR3 sequence is 13 residues long. From germline, CDR1 is WNHNN and CDR2 SYGVQD (reference sequence). Between the trimmed V and J ends, which lost 0 bases and 3 bases, there was a span of 5 bases. CDR3 in amino acids: CASSESGEETQYF. CDR3 nucleotides: TGCGCCAGCAGTGAGTCCGGGGAAGAGACCCAGTACTTC.

This chain connects TRBV29-1 to TRBJ2-2; D is ambiguous. The CDR3 has 13 amino acids. With 5 bases removed from V and 4 bases from J, the gap between germline ends came to 11 bases. CDR1 and CDR2 (germline): SQVTM, ANQGSEA. CDR3 DNA: TGCAGCGTTCAGGCTATCCTCACCGGGGAGCTGTTTTTT. Translated: CSVQAILTGELFF.

The rearrangement links TRBV14 to TRBJ1-2; perhaps TRBD1 as D (6 bases). The V gene lost 7 bases and the J gene lost 3 bases, with 15 bases spanning the gap. Germline loops: CDR1 SGHDN, CDR2 FVKESK. The length of the CDR3 is 14 residues. In DNA, the CDR3 is TGTGCCAGCACCTCGGGTGCAGGGGACTATGGCTACACCTTC. As protein: CASTSGAGDYGYTF.

The rearrangement joins TRBV4-1 to TRBJ1-1; D is uncertain. The CDR3 is 21 residues long. CDR1 and CDR2 from the germline V gene are MGHRA and YSYEKL. The ends were cut back, 3 bases at V and 0 bases at J, with 29 bases in the middle. CDR3 DNA sequence: TGCGCCAGCAGCCAGGAAGACCCAGACTATTCGATCGGAAGAATGAACACTGAAGCTTTCTTT. Amino acids: CASSQEDPDYSIGRMNTEAFF.

This sequence joins TRBV5-5 and TRBJ2-7; maybe TRBD1 (6 bases). Germline V gives CDR1 SGHKS, CDR2 YYEKEE (reference sequence). The length of the CDR3 is 15 residues. V dropped 4 bases and J dropped 4 bases, with 18 bases sitting between them. CDR3 amino acids: CASSISGAGFYEQYF. CDR3 nucleotide sequence: TGTGCCAGCAGCATATCAGGGGCAGGGTTTTACGAGCAGTACTTC.

The V call is TRBV6-5, the J call TRBJ1-1; no clear D gene. In germline, CDR1 is MNHEY, CDR2 SVGAGI. This CDR3 has 14 amino acids. Trimming pared 6 bases from V and 4 bases from J, leaving 15 bases between. CDR3: CASSTKGRPTEAFF. DNA of the CDR3: TGTGCCAGCAGCACCAAGGGAAGACCCACTGAAGCTTTCTTT.

The chain is built from TRBV5-5 and TRBJ1-5, with D hard to call. Trimming took 4 bases from V and 1 from J, leaving 12 bases between them. There are 15 residues in the CDR3. Germline V gene lookup returns CDR1 SGHKS and CDR2 YYEKEE (reference sequence). CDR3 residues: CASSPRGESNQPQHF. The CDR3 DNA is TGTGCCAGCAGCCCACGTGGAGAAAGCAATCAGCCCCAGCATTTT.

The rearrangement uses TRBV7-8 and TRBJ1-2; D is possibly TRBD1 (5 bases). The CDR3 has 14 amino acids. V dropped 6 bases and J dropped 3 bases, with 14 bases sitting between them. Per the germline V gene, CDR1 is SGHVS and CDR2 is FQNEAQ. Here the CDR3 reads CASSSGGGYYGYTF. The CDR3 bases are TGTGCCAGCAGTTCCGGCGGGGGGTACTATGGCTACACCTTC. The full variable domain, in which reference TRBV7-8 and TRBJ1-2 provide the parts outside the CDR3, is GAGVSQSPRYKVAKRGQDVALRCDPISGHVSLFWYQQALGQGPEFLTYFQNEAQLDKSGLPSDRFFAERPEGSVSTLKIQRTQQEDSAVYLCASSSGGGYYGYTFGSGTRLTVV.

This clone was recorded once. The DNA of the CDR3 is TGTGCCAGCAGTTACGACACGTGGGGCCAAGAGACCCAGTACTTC. It encodes CASSYDTWGQETQYF. The chain couples TRBV6-5 to TRBJ2-5; D is uncertain. Germline assignment: CDR1 MNHEY and CDR2 SVGAGI. Trimming took 2 bases from V and 1 from J, leaving 11 bases between them. This CDR3 comprises 15 residues.

The chain couples TRBV9 to TRBJ2-3; D unresolved. The V end was cut by 3 bases, the J end by 0 bases, with 14 bases between. Germline V lookup: CDR1 SGDLS, CDR2 YYNGEE. The CDR3 loop spans 16 amino acids. The CDR3 sequence: CASSAALADSTDTQYF. The CDR3 nucleotides read TGTGCCAGCAGCGCCGCCCTGGCGGACAGCACAGATACGCAGTATTTT.

The chain recombines TRBV28 with TRBJ1-2; 8 positions match TRBD1. V was clipped by 2 bases and J by 6 bases; unmatched bases: 8. The CDR3 extends over 15 amino acids. In germline, CDR1 is MDHEN, CDR2 SYDVKM. CDR3 sequence: CASSLGQGAENGYTF. As DNA, the CDR3 is TGTGCCAGCAGTTTAGGACAGGGTGCTGAGAATGGCTACACCTTC.

The J gene is TRBJ1-4, the V gene TRBV2; D is uncertain. CDR3 length: 14 amino acids. Trimming removed 4 bases from V and 8 bases from J, with 14 bases in between. Germline V gene data show CDR1 as SNHLY and CDR2 as FYNNEI. The CDR3 nucleotides read TGTGCCAGCAGTGGCGGAACGCCGTGGGAAAAACTGTTTTTT. Protein sequence: CASSGGTPWEKLFF.

The chain links TRBV6-1 to TRBJ1-5; D not certain. Trimming shortened V by 1 base and J by 9 bases, and 16 bases separated the two germline ends. In germline, CDR1 is MNHNS, CDR2 SASEGT. This CDR3 has 15 amino acids. In DNA, the CDR3 is TGTGCCAGCAGTGAAGGAGAAGGGTATTATTGGCCCCAGCATTTT. This codes for CASSEGEGYYWPQHF.

The gene calls are TRBV6-2 or TRBV6-3 and TRBJ2-7; D remains ambiguous. This CDR3 spans 13 amino acids. CDR1 is MNHEY and CDR2 is SVGEGT in the germline V gene. The V gene lost 5 bases and the J gene lost 7 bases, with 15 bases spanning the gap. Here the CDR3 DNA reads TGTGCCAGCAGTAAAGGGTCGAAAGGAGAGCAGTACGTC. This encodes CASSKGSKGEQYV.

The chain recombines TRBV9 with TRBJ1-6, with D possibly matching TRBD1 (5 bases). Germline assignment: CDR1 SGDLS and CDR2 YYNGEE. V lost 0 bases, J lost 10 bases, and 14 bases lay in between. This CDR3 is 15 amino acids long. The CDR3 sequence: CASSVGGSGVSPLHF. The DNA of the CDR3 is TGTGCCAGCAGCGTAGGGGGGTCGGGGGTATCACCCCTCCACTTT.

This chain connects TRBV2 to TRBJ1-1; TRBD1 is a possible D gene (5 bases). V lost 5 bases to trimming and J lost 2 bases, with 12 bases between them. The CDR3 sequence is 14 residues long. Germline CDR1 reads SNHLY; CDR2 reads FYNNEI. The CDR3 protein is CASSLRQGNTEAFF. The CDR3 DNA is TGTGCCAGCAGTCTACGGCAGGGAAACACTGAAGCTTTCTTT.